This T cell receptor beta chain was captured by sequencing in a study of cytomegalovirus exposure and HLA in healthy donors. PCR employed 60 Vbeta and 13 Jbeta primers. The data were produced by immunoSEQ multiplex PCR, yet TCRdb's version contains in-frame clones alone and is incomplete. The specimen's table records tens of thousands of clones. The sample comprised PBMCs. The source is a woman in her sixties in good health and CMV-seronegative.

The CDR3 DNA sequence: TGCGCCAGCAGCTTGGGGGGCCCTGAAGCTTTCTTT. Translation gives CASSLGGPEAFF. V and J are TRBV5-1 and TRBJ1-1; maybe TRBD1 (5 bases). Between the trimmed V and J ends, which lost 0 bases and 6 bases, there was a span of 6 bases. Germline CDR1 is SGHRS and CDR2 is YFSETQ. This CDR3 is built from 12 residues.